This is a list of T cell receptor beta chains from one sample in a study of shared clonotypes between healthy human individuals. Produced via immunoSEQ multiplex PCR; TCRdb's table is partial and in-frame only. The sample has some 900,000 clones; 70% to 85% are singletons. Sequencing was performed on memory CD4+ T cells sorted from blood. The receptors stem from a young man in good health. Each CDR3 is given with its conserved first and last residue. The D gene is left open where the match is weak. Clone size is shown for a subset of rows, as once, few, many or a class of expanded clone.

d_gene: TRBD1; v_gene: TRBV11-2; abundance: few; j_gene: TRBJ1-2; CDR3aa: CASSLSGTVYGYTF; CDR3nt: TGTGCCAGCAGCTTATCCGGGACAGTCTATGGCTACACCTTC
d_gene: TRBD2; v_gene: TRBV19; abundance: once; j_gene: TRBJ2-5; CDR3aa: CASSAGLAGGGTQYF; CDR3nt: TGTGCCAGTAGTGCGGGACTAGCGGGAGGAGGGACCCAGTACTTC
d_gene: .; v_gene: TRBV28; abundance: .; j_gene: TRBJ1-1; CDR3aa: CASSWGSRNTEAFF; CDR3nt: TGTGCCAGCAGCTGGGGGTCCCGGAACACTGAAGCTTTCTTT
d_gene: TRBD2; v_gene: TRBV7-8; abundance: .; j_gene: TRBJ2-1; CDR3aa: CASSSGLAVYNEQFF; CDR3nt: TGTGCCAGCAGCTCCGGACTAGCGGTTTACAATGAGCAGTTCTTC
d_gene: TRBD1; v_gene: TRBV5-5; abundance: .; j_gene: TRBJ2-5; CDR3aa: CASSRQGWETQYF; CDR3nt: TGTGCCAGCAGCCGACAGGGGTGGGAGACCCAGTACTTC
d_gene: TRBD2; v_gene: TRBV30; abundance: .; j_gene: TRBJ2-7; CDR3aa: CAWSGDGRVKEQYF; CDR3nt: TGTGCCTGGAGTGGGGACGGGAGGGTCAAGGAGCAGTACTTC
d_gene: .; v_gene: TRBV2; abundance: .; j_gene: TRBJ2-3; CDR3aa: CASGRAGAVDTQYF; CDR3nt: TGTGCCAGCGGCCGTGCGGGGGCGGTAGATACGCAGTATTTT
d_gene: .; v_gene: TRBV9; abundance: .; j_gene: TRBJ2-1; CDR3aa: CASSVNLATEQFF; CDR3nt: TGTGCCAGCAGCGTAAATCTGGCCACTGAGCAGTTCTTC
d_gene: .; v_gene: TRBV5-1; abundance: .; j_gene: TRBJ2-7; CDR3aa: CASSVQGLEQYF; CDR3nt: TGCGCCAGCAGTGTACAGGGTCTGGAGCAGTACTTC
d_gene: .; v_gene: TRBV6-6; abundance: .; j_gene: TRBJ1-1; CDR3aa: CASSYPTANTEAFF; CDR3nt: TGTGCCAGCAGTTACCCGACAGCAAACACTGAAGCTTTCTTT
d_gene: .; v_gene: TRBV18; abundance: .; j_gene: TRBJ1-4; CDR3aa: CASSPLRAENEKLFF; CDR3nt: TGTGCCAGCTCACCACTAAGGGCGGAAAATGAAAAACTGTTTTTT
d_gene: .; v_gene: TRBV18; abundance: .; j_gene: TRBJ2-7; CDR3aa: CASSPYGAGDMGQYF; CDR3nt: TGTGCCAGCTCACCGTACGGGGCAGGGGATATGGGGCAGTACTTC
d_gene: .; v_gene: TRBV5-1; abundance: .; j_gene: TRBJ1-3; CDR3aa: CASSLEPAGTSGTGNTIYF; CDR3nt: TGCGCCAGCAGCTTGGAGCCCGCCGGGACTAGCGGTACTGGAAACACCATATATTTT
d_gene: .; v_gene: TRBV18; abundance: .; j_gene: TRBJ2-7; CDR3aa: CASSQGPYEQYF; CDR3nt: TGTGCCAGCTCGCAGGGTCCCTACGAGCAGTACTTC
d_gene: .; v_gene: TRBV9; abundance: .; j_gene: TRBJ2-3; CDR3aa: CASSVQPLGDTQYF; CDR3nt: TGTGCCAGCAGCGTTCAGCCGTTGGGCGATACGCAGTATTTT
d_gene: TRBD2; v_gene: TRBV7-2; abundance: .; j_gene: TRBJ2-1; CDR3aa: CASSLKLAGGSDEQFF; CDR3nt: TGTGCCAGCAGCTTAAAGCTAGCGGGAGGTTCCGATGAGCAGTTCTTC
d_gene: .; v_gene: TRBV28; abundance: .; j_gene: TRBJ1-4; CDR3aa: CASSFGLTVDEKLFF; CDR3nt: TGTGCCAGCAGTTTTGGTCTAACCGTCGACGAAAAACTGTTTTTT
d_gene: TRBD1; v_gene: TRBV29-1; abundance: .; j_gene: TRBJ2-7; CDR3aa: CSAWRQGASEQYF; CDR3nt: TGCAGCGCCTGGCGGCAGGGGGCGTCCGAGCAGTACTTC
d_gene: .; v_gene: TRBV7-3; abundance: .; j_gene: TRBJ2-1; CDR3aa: CASSLNPGQRNEQFF; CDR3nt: TGTGCCAGCAGCTTAAACCCGGGACAAAGGAATGAGCAGTTCTTC
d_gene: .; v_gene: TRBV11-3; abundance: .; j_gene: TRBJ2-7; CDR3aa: CNRGRPFYEQYF; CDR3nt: TGTAACCGGGGGCGTCCTTTCTACGAGCAGTACTTC
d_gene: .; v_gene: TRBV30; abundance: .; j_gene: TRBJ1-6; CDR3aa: CAWSTGKSPLHF; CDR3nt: TGTGCCTGGAGCACAGGAAAGTCACCCCTCCACTTT
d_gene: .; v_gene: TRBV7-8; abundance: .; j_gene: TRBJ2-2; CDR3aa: CASSFHSAGELFF; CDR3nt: TGTGCCAGCAGTTTTCATTCGGCCGGGGAGCTGTTTTTT
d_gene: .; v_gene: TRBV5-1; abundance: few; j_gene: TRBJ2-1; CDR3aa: CASSTPTSNNEQFF; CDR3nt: TGCGCCAGCAGCACCCCGACTAGTAACAATGAGCAGTTCTTC
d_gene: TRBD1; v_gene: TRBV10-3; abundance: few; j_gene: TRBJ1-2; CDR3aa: CAISADRGIYGYTF; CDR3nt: TGTGCCATCAGTGCGGACAGGGGGATCTATGGCTACACCTTC
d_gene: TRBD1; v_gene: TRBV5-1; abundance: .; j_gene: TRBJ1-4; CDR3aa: CASSWGQGAANEKLFF; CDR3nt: TGCGCCAGCAGCTGGGGACAGGGGGCAGCTAATGAAAAACTGTTTTTT
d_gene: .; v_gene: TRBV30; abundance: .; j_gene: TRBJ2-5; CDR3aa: CAWGRELLETQYF; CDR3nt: TGTGCCTGGGGTCGGGAGTTGTTAGAGACCCAGTACTTC
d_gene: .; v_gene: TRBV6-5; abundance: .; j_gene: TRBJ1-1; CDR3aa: CASSTEAANTEAFF; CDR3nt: TGTGCCAGCAGTACCGAAGCGGCGAACACTGAAGCTTTCTTT
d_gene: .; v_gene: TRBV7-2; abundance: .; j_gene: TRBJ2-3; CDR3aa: CASSSPTARDWTDTQYF; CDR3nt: TGTGCCAGCAGCTCCCCCACGGCGAGGGACTGGACAGATACGCAGTATTTT
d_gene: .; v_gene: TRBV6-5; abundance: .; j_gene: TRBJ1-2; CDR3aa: CASSPDMRNYGYTF; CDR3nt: TGTGCCAGCAGCCCGGACATGAGGAACTATGGCTACACCTTC
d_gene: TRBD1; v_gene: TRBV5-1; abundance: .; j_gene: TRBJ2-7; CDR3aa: CASSIDRGEQYF; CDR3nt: TGCGCCAGCAGCATAGACAGGGGTGAGCAGTACTTC
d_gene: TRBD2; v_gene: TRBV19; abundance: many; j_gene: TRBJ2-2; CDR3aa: CARTPIRGDTGELFF; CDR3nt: TGTGCCAGGACTCCCATACGGGGGGACACCGGGGAGCTGTTTTTT
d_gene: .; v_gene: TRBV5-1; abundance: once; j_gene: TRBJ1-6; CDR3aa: CASSLRQDGSPLHF; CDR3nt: TGCGCCAGCAGCCTCCGACAGGATGGTTCACCCCTCCACTTT
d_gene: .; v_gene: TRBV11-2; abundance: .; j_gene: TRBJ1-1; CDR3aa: CASSLAETTEAFF; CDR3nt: TGTGCCAGCAGCTTAGCAGAGACCACTGAAGCTTTCTTT
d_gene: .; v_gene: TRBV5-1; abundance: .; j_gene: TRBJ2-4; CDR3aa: CASSRDVGLDIQYF; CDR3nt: TGCGCCAGCAGCCGGGATGTCGGGTTGGACATTCAGTACTTC
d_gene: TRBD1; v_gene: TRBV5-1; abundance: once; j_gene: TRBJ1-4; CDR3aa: CASSGQGEKLFF; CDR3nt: TGCGCCAGCAGTGGACAGGGAGAAAAACTGTTTTTT
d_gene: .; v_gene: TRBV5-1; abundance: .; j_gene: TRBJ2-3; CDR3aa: CASSFDSLASDTQYF; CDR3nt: TGCGCCAGCAGCTTCGACTCGTTAGCAAGCGATACGCAGTATTTT
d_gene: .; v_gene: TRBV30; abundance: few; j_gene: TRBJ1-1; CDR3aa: CAWSRDTNTEAFF; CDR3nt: TGTGCCTGGAGTCGGGACACCAACACTGAAGCTTTCTTT
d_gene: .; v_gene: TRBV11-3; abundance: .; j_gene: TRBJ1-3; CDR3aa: CASSLLDSGNTIYF; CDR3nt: TGTGCCAGCAGCTTACTTGACAGTGGAAACACCATATATTTT
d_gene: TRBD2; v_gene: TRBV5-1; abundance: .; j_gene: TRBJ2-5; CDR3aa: CASSLSMTSGGQETQYF; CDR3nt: TGCGCCAGCAGCTTGTCCATGACTAGCGGGGGCCAAGAGACCCAGTACTTC
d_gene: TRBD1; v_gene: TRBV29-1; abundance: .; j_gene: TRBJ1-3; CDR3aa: CSVRLGDRGGNTIYF; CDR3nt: TGCAGCGTCCGACTGGGGGACAGGGGAGGAAACACCATATATTTT
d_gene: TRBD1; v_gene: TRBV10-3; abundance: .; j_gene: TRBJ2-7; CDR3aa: CAITSRQGSYEQYF; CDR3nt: TGTGCCATCACAAGCCGACAGGGATCCTACGAGCAGTACTTC
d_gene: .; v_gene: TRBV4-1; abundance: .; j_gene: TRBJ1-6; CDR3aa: CASRAMGGSTDSPLHF; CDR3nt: TGCGCCAGCAGAGCCATGGGGGGTTCAACGGATTCACCCCTCCACTTT
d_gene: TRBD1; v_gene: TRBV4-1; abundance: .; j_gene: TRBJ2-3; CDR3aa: CASSQGRTFSGTGSDTQYF; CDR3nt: TGCGCCAGCAGCCAAGGGCGGACCTTTTCCGGGACAGGGTCAGATACGCAGTATTTT
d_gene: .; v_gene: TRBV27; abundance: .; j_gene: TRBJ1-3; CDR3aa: CASSLSGGNTIYF; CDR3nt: TGTGCCAGCAGTTTATCCGGGGGAAACACCATATATTTT
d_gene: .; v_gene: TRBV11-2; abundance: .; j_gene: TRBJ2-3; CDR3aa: CASSPRTESTDTQYF; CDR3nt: TGTGCCAGCAGCCCTCGGACTGAGAGCACAGATACGCAGTATTTT
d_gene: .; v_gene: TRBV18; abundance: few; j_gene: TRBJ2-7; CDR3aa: CASSPRDEQYF; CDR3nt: TGTGCCAGCTCACCAAGGGACGAGCAGTACTTC
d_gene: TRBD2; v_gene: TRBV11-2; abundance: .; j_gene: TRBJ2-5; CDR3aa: CASSPGGQGTDEAQYF; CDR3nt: TGTGCCAGCAGCCCGGGAGGGCAGGGGACTGATGAAGCCCAGTACTTC
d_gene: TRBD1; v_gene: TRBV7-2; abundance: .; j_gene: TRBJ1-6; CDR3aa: CASSLASTGGADSPLHF; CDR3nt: TGTGCCAGCAGCTTAGCGTCCACAGGGGGCGCCGATTCACCCCTCCACTTT
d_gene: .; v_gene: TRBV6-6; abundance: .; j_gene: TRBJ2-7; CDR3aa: CASSPRGLRVEQYF; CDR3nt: TGTGCCAGCAGTCCCCGTGGCCTCAGGGTTGAGCAGTACTTC
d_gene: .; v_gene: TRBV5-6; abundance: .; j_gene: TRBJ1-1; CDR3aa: CASSLITDNTEAFF; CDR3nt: TGTGCCAGCAGCTTGATCACAGATAACACTGAAGCTTTCTTT
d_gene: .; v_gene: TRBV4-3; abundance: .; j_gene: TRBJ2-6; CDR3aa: CASSQGWAASKANVLTF; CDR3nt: TGCGCCAGCAGCCAGGGGTGGGCGGCCTCTAAGGCCAACGTCCTGACTTTC
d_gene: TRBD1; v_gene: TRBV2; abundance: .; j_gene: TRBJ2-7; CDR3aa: CASSENRGEQYF; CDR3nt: TGTGCCAGCAGTGAAAACAGGGGCGAGCAGTACTTC
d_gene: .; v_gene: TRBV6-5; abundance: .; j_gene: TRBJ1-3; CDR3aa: CASSYSPASGNTIYF; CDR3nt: TGTGCCAGCAGTTACTCGCCTGCCTCTGGAAACACCATATATTTT
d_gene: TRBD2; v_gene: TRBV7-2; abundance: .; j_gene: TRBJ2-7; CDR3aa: CASSPLAGDTYEQYF; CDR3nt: TGTGCCAGCAGTCCCCTAGCGGGAGACACCTACGAGCAGTACTTC